This T cell receptor (beta chain) was documented in a study of blood T cells in healthy people across ages. Study-level results: Significant beta diversity loss was already apparent by age around 40, declining roughly linearly.

Turning to this clonotype: Antigen unknown.

Primers used in a second PCR of roughly 6 to 11 cycles were a sample-barcoded 5' primer and a J-beta primer mix. TCRdb independently ran MiXCR on the 5' RACE reads; one entry per CDR3 protein. This table holds 1.5 million to 2 million distinct CDR3 sequences, roughly 32% found once. The CDR3 length is 15 residues. V lost 4 bases, J lost 6 bases, and 9 bases stayed unmatched. Germline loops: CDR1 SGHRS, CDR2 YFSETQ. The receptor was isolated from a woman in her 30s in good health. The chain employs TRBV5-1 and TRBJ2-7, with 11 bases aligning to TRBD1. The sample taken for sequencing was blood. The CDR3 DNA reads as TGCGCCAGCAGCCCGTCCTGGACAGGGGGCTCCGAGCAGTACTTC. Translated: CASSPSWTGGSEQYF.